Described below is a single TCR beta chain sequence and its context. This record comes from a study of blood T cell repertoires in COVID-19. Looking at the study overall: The origin of the acute and convalescent COVID-19 samples was the United States, Italy and Spain. Sources were T cells, B-cell-depleted T cells, or PBMCs; the material itself was cDNA or gDNA.

Trimming stripped 1 base from V and 4 bases from J, with 14 bases between. This CDR3 is built from 15 residues. Germline values: CDR1 SGHNT, CDR2 YENEEA. In the original workflow: Reference gene primer amplification gave estimated nucleated cell counts. The assay was immunoSEQ multiplex PCR, and TCRdb's table has in-frame clones only and misses some. V and J calls and clone size are those listed in that table; D and trimming were worked out from the DNA. The sample includes about 370,000 clones, nearly 90% of them seen just once. This TCR was sampled from a young man with active or convalescent COVID-19. V and J are TRBV11-3 and TRBJ2-7; D is possibly TRBD2 (5 bases). The specimen was peripheral blood. In DNA, the CDR3 is TGTGCCAGCAGCTTAGGTTACGGGATTGGATACGAGCAGTACTTC. Translating gives CASSLGYGIGYEQYF.